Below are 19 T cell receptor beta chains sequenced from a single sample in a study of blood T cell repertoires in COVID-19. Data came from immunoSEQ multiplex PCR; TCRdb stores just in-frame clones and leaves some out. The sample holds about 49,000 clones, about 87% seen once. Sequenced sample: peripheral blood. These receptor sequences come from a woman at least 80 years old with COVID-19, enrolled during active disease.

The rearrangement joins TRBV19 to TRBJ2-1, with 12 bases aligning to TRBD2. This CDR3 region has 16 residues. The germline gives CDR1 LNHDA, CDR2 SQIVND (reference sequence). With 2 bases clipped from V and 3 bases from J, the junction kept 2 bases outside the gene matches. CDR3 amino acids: CASSITSGRFYNEQFF. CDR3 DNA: TGTGCCAGTAGTATAACTAGCGGGAGGTTCTACAATGAGCAGTTCTTC. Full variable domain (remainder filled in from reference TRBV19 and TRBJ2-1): DGGITQSPKYLFRKEGQNVTLSCEQNLNHDAMYWYRQDPGQGLRLIYYSQIVNDFQKGDIAEGYSVSREKKESFPLTVTSAQKNPTAFYLCASSITSGRFYNEQFFGPGTRLTVL.

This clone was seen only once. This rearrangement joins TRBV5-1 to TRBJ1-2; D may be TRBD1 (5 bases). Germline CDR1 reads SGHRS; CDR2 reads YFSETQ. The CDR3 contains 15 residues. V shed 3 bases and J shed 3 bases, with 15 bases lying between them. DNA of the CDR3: TGCGCCAGCAGCTGGGGCCACCAACGGGACTATGGCTACACCTTC. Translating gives CASSWGHQRDYGYTF. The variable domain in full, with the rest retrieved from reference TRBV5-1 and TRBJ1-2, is KAGVTQTPRYLIKTRGQQVTLSCSPISGHRSVSWYQQTPGQGLQFLFEYFSETQRNKGNFPGRFSGRQFSNSRSEMNVSTLELGDSALYLCASSWGHQRDYGYTFGSGTRLTVV.

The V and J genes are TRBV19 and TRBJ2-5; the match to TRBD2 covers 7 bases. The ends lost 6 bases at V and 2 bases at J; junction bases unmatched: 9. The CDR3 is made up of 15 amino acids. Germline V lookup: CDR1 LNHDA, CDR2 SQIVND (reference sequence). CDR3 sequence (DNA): TGTGCCAGTAGCACCGGGGGGACGGTGCAAGAGACCCAGTACTTC. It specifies CASSTGGTVQETQYF.

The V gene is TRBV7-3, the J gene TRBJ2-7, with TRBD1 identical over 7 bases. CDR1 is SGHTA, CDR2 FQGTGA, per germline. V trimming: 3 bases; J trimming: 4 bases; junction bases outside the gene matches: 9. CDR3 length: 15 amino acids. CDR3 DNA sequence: TGTGCCAGCAGCTTGGGGACAGCGAATTCGTACGAGCAGTACTTC. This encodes CASSLGTANSYEQYF.

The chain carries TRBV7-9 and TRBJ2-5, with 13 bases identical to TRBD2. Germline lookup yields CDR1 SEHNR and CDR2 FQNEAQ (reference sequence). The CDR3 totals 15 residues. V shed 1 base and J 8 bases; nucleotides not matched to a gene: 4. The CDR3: CASSLVGLAGDTQYF. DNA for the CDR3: TGTGCCAGCAGCTTAGTCGGACTAGCGGGGGATACCCAGTACTTC.

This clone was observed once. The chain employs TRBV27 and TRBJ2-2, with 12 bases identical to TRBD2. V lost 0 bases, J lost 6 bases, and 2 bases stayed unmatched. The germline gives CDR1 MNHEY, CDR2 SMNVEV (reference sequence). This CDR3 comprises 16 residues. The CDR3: CASSLSLAGGAGELFF. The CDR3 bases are TGTGCCAGCAGTTTATCGCTAGCGGGGGGGGCCGGGGAGCTGTTTTTT.

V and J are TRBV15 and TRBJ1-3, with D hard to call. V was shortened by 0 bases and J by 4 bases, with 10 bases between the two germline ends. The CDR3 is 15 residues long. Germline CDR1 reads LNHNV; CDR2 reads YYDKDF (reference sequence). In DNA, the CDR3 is TGTGCCACCAGCAGAGATACAATTGGCGGAAACACCATATATTTT. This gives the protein CATSRDTIGGNTIYF.

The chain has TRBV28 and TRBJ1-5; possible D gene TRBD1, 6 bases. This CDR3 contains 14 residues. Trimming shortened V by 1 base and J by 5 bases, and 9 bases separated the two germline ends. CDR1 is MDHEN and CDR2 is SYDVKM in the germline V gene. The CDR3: CASSLSGTHQPQHF. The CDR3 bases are TGTGCCAGCAGTTTATCCGGGACACATCAGCCCCAGCATTTT.

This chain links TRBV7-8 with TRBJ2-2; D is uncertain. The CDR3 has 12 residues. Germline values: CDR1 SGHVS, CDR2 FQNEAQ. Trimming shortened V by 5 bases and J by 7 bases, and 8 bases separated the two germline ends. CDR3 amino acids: CASSRLSGELFF. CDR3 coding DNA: TGTGCCAGCAGCCGTCTCAGCGGGGAGCTGTTTTTT.

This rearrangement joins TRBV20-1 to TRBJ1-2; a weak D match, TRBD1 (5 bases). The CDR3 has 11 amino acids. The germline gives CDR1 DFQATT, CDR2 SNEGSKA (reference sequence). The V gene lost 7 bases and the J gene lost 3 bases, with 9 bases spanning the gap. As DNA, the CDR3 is TGCAGTGTCCAGGGCCACTATGGCTACACCTTC. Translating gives CSVQGHYGYTF.

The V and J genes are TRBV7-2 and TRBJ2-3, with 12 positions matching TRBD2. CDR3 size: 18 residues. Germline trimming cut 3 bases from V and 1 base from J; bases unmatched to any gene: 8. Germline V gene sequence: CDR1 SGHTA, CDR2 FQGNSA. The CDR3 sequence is CASSLRPSGGAGTDTQYF. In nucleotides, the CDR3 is TGTGCCAGCAGCTTGAGACCTAGCGGGGGGGCCGGCACAGATACGCAGTATTTT.

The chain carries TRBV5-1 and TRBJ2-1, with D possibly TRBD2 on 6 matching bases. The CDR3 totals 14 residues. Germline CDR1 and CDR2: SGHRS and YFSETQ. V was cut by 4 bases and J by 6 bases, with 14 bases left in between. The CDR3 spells CASSDGTSPNEQFF. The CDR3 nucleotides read TGCGCCAGCAGCGACGGGACTTCCCCCAATGAGCAGTTCTTC.

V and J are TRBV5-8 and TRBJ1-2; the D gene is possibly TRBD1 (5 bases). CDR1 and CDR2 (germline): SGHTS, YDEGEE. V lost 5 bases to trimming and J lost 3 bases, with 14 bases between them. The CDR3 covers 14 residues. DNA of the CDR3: TGTGCCAGCAGTTCAGGGATTAATTACTATGGCTACACCTTC. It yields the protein CASSSGINYYGYTF.

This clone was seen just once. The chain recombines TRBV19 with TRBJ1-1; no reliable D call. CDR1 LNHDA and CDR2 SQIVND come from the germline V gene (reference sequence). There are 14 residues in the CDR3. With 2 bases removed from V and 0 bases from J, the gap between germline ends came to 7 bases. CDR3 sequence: CASSITTLNTEAFF. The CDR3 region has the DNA TGTGCCAGTAGTATAACAACCTTGAACACTGAAGCTTTCTTT.

CDR3 in amino acids: CASSIHRGTGELFF. CDR3 bases: TGTGCCAGCAGTATACACAGGGGTACCGGGGAGCTGTTTTTT. V usage is TRBV6-5 and J usage is TRBJ2-2, with 7 bases lining up with TRBD1. J was trimmed by 5 bases and V by 5 bases; bases with no gene match: 5. This CDR3 spans 14 amino acids. Germline V CDR1 and CDR2: MNHEY, SVGAGI.

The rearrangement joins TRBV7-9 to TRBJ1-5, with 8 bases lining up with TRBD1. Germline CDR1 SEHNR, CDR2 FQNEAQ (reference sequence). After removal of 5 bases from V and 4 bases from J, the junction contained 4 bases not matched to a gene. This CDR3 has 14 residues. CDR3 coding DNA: TGTGCCAGCAGCCCACGGACAGGGAATCAGCCCCAGCATTTT. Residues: CASSPRTGNQPQHF.

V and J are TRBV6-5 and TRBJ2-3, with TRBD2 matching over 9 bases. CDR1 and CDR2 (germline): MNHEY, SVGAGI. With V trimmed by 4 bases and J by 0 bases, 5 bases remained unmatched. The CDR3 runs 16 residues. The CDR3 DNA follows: TGTGCCAGCAGTTCTCTTAGCGGGAGAAGCACAGATACGCAGTATTTT. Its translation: CASSSLSGRSTDTQYF.

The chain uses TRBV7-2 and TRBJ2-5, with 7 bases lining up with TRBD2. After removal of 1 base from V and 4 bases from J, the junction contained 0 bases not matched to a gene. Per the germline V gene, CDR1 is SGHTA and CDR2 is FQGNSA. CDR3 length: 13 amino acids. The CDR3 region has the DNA TGTGCCAGCAGCTTAGGGACTAGAGAGACCCAGTACTTC. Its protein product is CASSLGTRETQYF.

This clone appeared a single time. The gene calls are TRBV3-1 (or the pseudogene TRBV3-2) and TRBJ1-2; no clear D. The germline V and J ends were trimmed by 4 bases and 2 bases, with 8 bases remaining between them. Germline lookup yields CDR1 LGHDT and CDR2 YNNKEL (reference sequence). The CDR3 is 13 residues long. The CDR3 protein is CASSRRQNYGYTF. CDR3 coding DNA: TGTGCCAGCAGCCGCAGGCAGAACTATGGCTACACCTTC.